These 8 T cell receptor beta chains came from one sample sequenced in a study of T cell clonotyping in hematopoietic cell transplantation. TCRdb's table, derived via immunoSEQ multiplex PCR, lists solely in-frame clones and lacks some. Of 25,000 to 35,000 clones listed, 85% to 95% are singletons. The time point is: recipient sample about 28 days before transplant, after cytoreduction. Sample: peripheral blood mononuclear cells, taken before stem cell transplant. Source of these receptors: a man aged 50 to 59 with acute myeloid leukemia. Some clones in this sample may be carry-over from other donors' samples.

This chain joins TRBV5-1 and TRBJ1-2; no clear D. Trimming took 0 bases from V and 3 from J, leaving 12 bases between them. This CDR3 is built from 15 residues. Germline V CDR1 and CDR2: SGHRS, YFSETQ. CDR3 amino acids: CASSLDASVYYGYTF. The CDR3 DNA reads TGCGCCAGCAGCTTGGATGCCAGCGTCTACTATGGCTACACCTTC.

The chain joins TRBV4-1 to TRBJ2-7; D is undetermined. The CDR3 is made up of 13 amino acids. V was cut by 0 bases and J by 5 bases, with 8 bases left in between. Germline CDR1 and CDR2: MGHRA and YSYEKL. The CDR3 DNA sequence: TGCGCCAGCAGCCAAGACCCGGGCCACGAGCAGTACTTC. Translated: CASSQDPGHEQYF.

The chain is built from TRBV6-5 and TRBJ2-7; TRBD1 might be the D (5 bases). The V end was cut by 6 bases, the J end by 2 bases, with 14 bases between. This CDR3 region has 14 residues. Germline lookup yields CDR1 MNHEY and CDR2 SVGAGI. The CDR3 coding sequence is TGTGCCAGCAGGCCCTCTGGGGCGACCTACGAGCAGTACTTC. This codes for CASRPSGATYEQYF.

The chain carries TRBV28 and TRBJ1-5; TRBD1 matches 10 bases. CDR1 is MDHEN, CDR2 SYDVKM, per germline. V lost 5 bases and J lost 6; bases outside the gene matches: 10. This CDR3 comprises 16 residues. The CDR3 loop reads CASSETGGRLTQPQHF. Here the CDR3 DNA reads TGTGCCAGCAGTGAGACAGGGGGCAGGTTGACTCAGCCCCAGCATTTT.

The CDR3 DNA is TGTGCCACCAGCAGAGTGGGGGGGCTGCCCTCTAACTATGGCTACACCTTC. This gives the protein CATSRVGGLPSNYGYTF. This sequence joins TRBV15 and TRBJ1-2, with D perhaps matching TRBD1 (6 bases). This CDR3 comprises 17 residues. Germline assignment: CDR1 LNHNV and CDR2 YYDKDF (reference sequence). Trimming took 1 base from V and 0 from J, leaving 15 bases between them.

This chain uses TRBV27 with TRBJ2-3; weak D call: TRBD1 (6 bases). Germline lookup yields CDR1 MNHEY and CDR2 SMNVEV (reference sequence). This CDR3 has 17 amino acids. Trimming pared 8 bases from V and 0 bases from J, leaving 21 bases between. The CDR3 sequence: CASRIRMGASSTDTQYF. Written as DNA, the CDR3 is TGTGCCAGCCGAATTAGGATGGGGGCATCTAGCACAGATACGCAGTATTTT.

The CDR3 region has the DNA TGTGCCAGCAGCCGGACGGGACAGTTCTATGGCTACACCTTC. Encoded protein: CASSRTGQFYGYTF. The chain is built from TRBV5-4 and TRBJ1-2; 7 bases map to TRBD1. Germline CDR1 is SGHNT and CDR2 is YYREEE (reference sequence). The CDR3 is 14 residues long. V lost 4 bases, J lost 4 bases, and 7 bases stayed unmatched. Supplemented by reference TRBV5-4 and TRBJ1-2, the full variable domain reads ETGVTQSPTHLIKTRGQQVTLRCSSQSGHNTVSWYQQALGQGPQFIFQYYREEENGRGNFPPRFSGLQFPNYSSELNVNALELDDSALYLCASSRTGQFYGYTFGSGTRLTVV.

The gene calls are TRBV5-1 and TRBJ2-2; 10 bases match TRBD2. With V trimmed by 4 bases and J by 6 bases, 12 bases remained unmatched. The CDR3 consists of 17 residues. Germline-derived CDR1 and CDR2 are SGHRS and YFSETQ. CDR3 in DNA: TGCGCCAGCAGCGACCCGTTAGCGGGGGGTTCCCCCGGGGAGCTGTTTTTT. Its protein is CASSDPLAGGSPGELFF.